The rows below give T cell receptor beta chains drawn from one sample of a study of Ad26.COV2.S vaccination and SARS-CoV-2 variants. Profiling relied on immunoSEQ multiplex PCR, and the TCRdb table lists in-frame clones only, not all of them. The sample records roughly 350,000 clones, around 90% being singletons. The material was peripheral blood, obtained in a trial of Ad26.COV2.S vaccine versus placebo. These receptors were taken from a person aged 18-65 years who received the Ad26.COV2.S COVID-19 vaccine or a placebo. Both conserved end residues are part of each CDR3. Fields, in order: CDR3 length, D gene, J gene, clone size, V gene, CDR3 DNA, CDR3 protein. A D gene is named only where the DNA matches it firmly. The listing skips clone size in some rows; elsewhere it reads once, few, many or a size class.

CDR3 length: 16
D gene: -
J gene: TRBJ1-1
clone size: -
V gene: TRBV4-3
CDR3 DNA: TGCGCCAGCAGCCAGTTATTTTTGGAGGGGAACACTGAAGCTTTCTTT
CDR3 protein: CASSQLFLEGNTEAFF

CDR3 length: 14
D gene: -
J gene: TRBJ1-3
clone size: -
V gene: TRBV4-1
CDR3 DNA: TGCGCCAGCAGCCACCGCGGGAAGGGAAACACCATATATTTT
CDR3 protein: CASSHRGKGNTIYF

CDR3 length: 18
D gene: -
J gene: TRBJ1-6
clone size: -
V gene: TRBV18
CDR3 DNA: TGTGCCAGCTCACCATTGTTTTCGGGGCGGTCCGATAATTCACCCCTCCACTTT
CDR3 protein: CASSPLFSGRSDNSPLHF

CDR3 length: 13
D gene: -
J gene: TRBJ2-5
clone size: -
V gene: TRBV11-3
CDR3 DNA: TGTGCCAGCAGCACGGCCCCCGAGTCGGCCCAGTACTTC
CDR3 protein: CASSTAPESAQYF

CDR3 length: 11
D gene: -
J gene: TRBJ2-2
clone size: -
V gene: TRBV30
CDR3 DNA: TGTGCCTCCAAGGTGTCCGGGGAGCTGTTTTTT
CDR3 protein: CASKVSGELFF

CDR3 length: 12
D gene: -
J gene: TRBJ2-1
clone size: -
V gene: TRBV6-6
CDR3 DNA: TGTGCCAGCATCACTGGGGACAATGAGCAGTTCTTC
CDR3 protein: CASITGDNEQFF

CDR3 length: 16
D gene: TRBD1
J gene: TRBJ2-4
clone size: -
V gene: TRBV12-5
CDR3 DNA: TGTGCTAGTGGTTTCAGGGGGCGGTTGGCCAAAAACATTCAGTACTTC
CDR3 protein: CASGFRGRLAKNIQYF

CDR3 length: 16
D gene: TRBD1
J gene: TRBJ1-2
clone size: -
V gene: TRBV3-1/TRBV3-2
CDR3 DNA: TGTGCCAGCAGCCAAGTTTGGCAGGGGGGTGTCTATGGCTACACCTTC
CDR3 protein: CASSQVWQGGVYGYTF

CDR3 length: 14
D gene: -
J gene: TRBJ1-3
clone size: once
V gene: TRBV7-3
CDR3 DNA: TGTGCCAGCAGCTTAGGGGGAGCTGGAAACACCATATATTTT
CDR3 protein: CASSLGGAGNTIYF

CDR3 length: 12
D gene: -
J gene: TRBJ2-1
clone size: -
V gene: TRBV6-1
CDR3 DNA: TGTGCCAGCAGTGACCGGTACAATGAGCAGTTCTTC
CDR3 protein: CASSDRYNEQFF

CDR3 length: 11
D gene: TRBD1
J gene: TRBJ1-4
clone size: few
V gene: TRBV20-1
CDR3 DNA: TGCAGTGCGGAAGGGGGCAGTAGACTGTTTTTT
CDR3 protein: CSAEGGSRLFF

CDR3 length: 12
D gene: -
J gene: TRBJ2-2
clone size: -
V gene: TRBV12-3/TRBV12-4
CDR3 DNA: TGTGCCAGCAACTACGACGCCGGGGAGCTGTTTTTT
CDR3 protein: CASNYDAGELFF

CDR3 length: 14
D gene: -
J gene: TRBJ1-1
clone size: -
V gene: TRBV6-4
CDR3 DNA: TGTGCCAGCAGTTTCGAAGTAGGGGACACTGAAGCTTTCTTT
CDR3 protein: CASSFEVGDTEAFF

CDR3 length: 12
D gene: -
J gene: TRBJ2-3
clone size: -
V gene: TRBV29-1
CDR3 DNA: TGCAGCGAGGACAGCACGGGAGATACGCAGTATTTT
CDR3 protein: CSEDSTGDTQYF

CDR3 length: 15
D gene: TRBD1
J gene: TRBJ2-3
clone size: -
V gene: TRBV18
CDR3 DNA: TGTGCCAGCTCACCCGGACAGGGGTTAACAGATACGCAGTATTTT
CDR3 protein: CASSPGQGLTDTQYF

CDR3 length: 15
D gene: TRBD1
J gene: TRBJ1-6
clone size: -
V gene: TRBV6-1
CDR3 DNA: TGTGCCAGCAGTGAAGTGGGCAGGGGGCGCTTTCCCCTCCACTTT
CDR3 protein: CASSEVGRGRFPLHF

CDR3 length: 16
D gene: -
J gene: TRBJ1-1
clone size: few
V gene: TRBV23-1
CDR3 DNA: TGCGCCAGCATCGCAATTGGACAGCGGAGGAACACTGAAGCTTTCTTT
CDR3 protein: CASIAIGQRRNTEAFF

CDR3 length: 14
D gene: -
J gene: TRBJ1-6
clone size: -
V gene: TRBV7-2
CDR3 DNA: TGTGCCAGCAGCTTAAGGACAGAAAATTCACCCCTCCACTTT
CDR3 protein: CASSLRTENSPLHF

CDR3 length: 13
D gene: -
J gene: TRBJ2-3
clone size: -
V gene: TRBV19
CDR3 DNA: TGTGCCAGTGAAGACAGGAGTATCGATACGCAGTATTTT
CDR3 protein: CASEDRSIDTQYF

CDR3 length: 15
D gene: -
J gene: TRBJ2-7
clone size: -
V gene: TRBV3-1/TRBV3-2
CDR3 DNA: TGTGCCAGCAGCCCTACGGCGGGATTCTCCTACGAGCAGTACTTC
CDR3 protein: CASSPTAGFSYEQYF

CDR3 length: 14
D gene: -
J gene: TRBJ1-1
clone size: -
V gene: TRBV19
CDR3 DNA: TGTGCCAGTACCATCGGGACCCTGAACACTGAAGCTTTCTTT
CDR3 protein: CASTIGTLNTEAFF

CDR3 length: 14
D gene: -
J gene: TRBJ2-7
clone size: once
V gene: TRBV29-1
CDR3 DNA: TGCAGCGCCCAAGAGACAGGGAGGGACTACGAGCAGTACTTC
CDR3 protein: CSAQETGRDYEQYF

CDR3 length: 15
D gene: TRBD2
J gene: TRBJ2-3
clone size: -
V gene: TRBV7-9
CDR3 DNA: TGTGCCAGCAGCCCGGGGGGAACTAGCACAGATACGCAGTATTTT
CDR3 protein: CASSPGGTSTDTQYF

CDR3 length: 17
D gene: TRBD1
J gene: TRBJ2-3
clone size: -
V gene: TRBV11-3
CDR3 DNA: TGTGCCAGCAGCTTAGAACCAAGGACAGGGAGTTCACATACGCAGTATTTT
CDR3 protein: CASSLEPRTGSSHTQYF

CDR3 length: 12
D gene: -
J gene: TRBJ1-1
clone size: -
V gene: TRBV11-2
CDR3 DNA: TGTGCCAGCAGCCCCTCGGACACTGAAGCTTTCTTT
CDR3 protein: CASSPSDTEAFF

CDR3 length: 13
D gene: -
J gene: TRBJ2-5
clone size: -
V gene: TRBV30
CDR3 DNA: TGTGCCTGGAGTGTAAAAGGGATGGAGACCCAGTACTTC
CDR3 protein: CAWSVKGMETQYF

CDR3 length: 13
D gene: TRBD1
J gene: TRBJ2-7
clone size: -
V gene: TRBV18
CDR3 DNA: TGTGCCAGCTCATATAGGGGGCCCTACGAGCAGTACTTC
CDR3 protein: CASSYRGPYEQYF

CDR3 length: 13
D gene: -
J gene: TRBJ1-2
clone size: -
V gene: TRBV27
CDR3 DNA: TGTGCCAGCAGTTTGGGTCAGAGCTATGGCTACACCTTC
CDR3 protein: CASSLGQSYGYTF

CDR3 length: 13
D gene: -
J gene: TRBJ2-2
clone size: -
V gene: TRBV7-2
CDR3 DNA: TGTGCCAGCAGCTTAGCTATTACCGGGGAGCTGTTTTTT
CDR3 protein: CASSLAITGELFF

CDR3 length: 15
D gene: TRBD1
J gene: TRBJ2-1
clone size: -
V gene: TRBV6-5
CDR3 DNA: TGTGCCAGCAGTTTATCGGGACAGCTCAACAATGAGCAGTTCTTC
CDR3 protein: CASSLSGQLNNEQFF

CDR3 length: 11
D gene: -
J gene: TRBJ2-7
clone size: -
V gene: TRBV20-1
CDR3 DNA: TGCAGTGCCTGGCGGGACTACGAGCAGTACTTC
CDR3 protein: CSAWRDYEQYF

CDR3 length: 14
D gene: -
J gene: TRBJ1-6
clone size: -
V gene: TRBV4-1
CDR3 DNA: TGCGCCAGCAGCCAAGATCGGACGGCCCCGGCCCTCCACTTT
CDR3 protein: CASSQDRTAPALHF

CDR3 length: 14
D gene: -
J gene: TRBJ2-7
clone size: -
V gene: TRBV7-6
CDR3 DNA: TGTGCCAGCAGCTTGAGGAGGAGCTCCTACGAGCAGTACTTC
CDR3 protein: CASSLRRSSYEQYF

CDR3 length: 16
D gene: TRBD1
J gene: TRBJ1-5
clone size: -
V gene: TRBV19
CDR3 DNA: TGTGCCAGTAGTACCGGGACAGGACGGGGCAATCAGCCCCAGCATTTT
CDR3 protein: CASSTGTGRGNQPQHF

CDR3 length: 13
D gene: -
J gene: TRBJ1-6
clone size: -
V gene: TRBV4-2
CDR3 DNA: TGTGCCAGCAGCCAAGACCCAAATTCACCCCTCCACTTT
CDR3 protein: CASSQDPNSPLHF

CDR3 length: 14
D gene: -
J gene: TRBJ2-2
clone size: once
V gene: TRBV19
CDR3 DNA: TGTGCCAGTTCGACGCAGGGTGATACCGGGGAGCTGTTTTTT
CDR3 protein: CASSTQGDTGELFF

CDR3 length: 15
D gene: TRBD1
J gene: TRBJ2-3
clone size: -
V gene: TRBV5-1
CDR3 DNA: TGCGCCAGCGGCGCCGGGACAGGACACACAGATACGCAGTATTTT
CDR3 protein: CASGAGTGHTDTQYF

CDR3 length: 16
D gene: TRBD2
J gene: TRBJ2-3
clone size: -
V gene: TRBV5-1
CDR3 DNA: TGCGCCAGCAGCACGGGACTAGCGGGGGGAGGGGATACGCAGTATTTT
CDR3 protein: CASSTGLAGGGDTQYF

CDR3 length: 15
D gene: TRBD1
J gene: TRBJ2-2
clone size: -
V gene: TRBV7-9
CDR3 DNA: TGTGCCAGCAGCTCCCCGGGACAGGGTACCGGGGAGCTGTTTTTT
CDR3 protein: CASSSPGQGTGELFF

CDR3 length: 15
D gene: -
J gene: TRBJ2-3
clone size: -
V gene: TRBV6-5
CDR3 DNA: TGTGCCAGCCGAACCGGGACACCAAGCACAGATACGCAGTATTTT
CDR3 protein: CASRTGTPSTDTQYF